This T cell receptor beta chain was obtained from a study of cytomegalovirus exposure and HLA in healthy donors. General study points: Later genetic work tied a missense DCLRE1C variant to beta-chain V and J trimming. Reported findings show TCR beta sequences accurately forecast HLA-A and HLA-B alleles in most subjects.

Both 60 Vbeta primers and 13 Jbeta primers went into the PCR. As processed by the authors: As a later analysis found, there were 70 million to 100 million unique TCR beta chains, of which roughly 11 million were shared. Using immunoSEQ multiplex PCR, the repertoire was profiled, and TCRdb retains in-frame clones only, with some absent. That table is the source of V, J and clone size, and D and trimming were worked out from the DNA. Of roughly 200,000 clones detected, about two thirds appear once; the ten largest clones hold 2.6%. Donors had nominal health at sampling but likely had unrecorded immune exposures. As for this clone: What it binds is unknown.

This CDR3 comprises 15 residues. With 4 bases clipped from V and 5 bases from J, the junction kept 9 bases outside the gene matches. The germline gives CDR1 MNHNS, CDR2 SASEGT. Sequencing was carried out using PBMCs. The chain couples TRBV6-1 to TRBJ1-2, with TRBD1 matching 8 bases. The TCR comes from a man aged 35-49 years in good health and CMV-seropositive. The CDR3: CASSGARDRLYGYTF. DNA of the CDR3: TGTGCCAGCAGTGGGGCCCGGGACAGGCTTTATGGCTACACCTTC.